One sample yielded the 26 T cell receptor beta chains listed below, sequenced in a study of blood T cell repertoires in COVID-19. Sequenced by immunoSEQ multiplex PCR; TCRdb stores in-frame clones only, minus some. The sample lists a few hundred thousand clones, around 84% occurring once. Specimen: peripheral blood. These TCRs come from a woman in her forties who had recovered from COVID-19.

The CDR3 reads CASSLDSYGYTF. The CDR3 region has the DNA TGTGCCAGCAGTTTGGACAGCTATGGCTACACCTTC. This chain uses TRBV28 with TRBJ1-2, with a tentative D call TRBD1 (6 bases). Germline V lookup: CDR1 MDHEN, CDR2 SYDVKM. Trimming left V 3 bases short and J 4 bases short, with 6 bases between. The CDR3 runs 12 residues.

The chain has TRBV6-5 and TRBJ2-5, with 7 bases matching TRBD1. CDR1 and CDR2 (germline): MNHEY, SVGAGI. This CDR3 is 14 amino acids long. Trimming at V came to 6 bases and at J to 8 bases, leaving 12 bases not matched to a gene. The chain's CDR3 is CASSQGTVKRTQYF. The CDR3 region has the DNA TGTGCCAGCAGCCAGGGGACAGTGAAGAGAACCCAGTACTTC.

The V call is TRBV2, the J call TRBJ1-5; D remains unclear. Germline CDR1 is SNHLY and CDR2 is FYNNEI. V was clipped by 5 bases and J by 0 bases, with 11 bases between them. The CDR3 is 15 residues long. The CDR3 spells CASSTNQNSNQPQHF. The CDR3 bases are TGTGCCAGCAGTACCAACCAGAATAGCAATCAGCCCCAGCATTTT.

The rearrangement links TRBV11-2 to TRBJ1-1; D call uncertain. Germline CDR1 reads SGHAT; CDR2 reads FQNNGV. This CDR3 spans 13 amino acids. The V gene lost 1 base and the J gene lost 5 bases, with 8 bases spanning the gap. Written as DNA, the CDR3 is TGTGCCAGCAGCTTAGTTGTCAGGACTGAAGCTTTCTTT. Its protein product is CASSLVVRTEAFF.

This chain uses TRBV7-2 with TRBJ1-2, with unresolved D. In germline, CDR1 is SGHTA, CDR2 FQGNSA. The CDR3 is 13 residues long. Trimming removed 4 bases at V and 7 bases at J, with 13 bases between. The chain's CDR3 is CASSSSQDFGYTF. DNA of the CDR3: TGTGCCAGCAGCTCATCCCAGGATTTTGGCTACACCTTC.

This clone came up once. The chain links TRBV19 to TRBJ2-7, with a possible D match to TRBD1 (6 bases). The CDR3 is 14 amino acids. CDR1 is LNHDA and CDR2 is SQIVND in the germline V gene (reference sequence). V was shortened by 7 bases and J by 0 bases, with 13 bases between the two germline ends. The CDR3 loop is CASKAQGSSYEQYF. Here the CDR3 DNA reads TGTGCCAGTAAGGCCCAGGGGAGCTCCTACGAGCAGTACTTC.

The CDR3 coding sequence is TGTGCCAGCAGCCAACCCCCCGTAATGGCCGAGCAGTACTTC. Its protein product is CASSQPPVMAEQYF. The V and J genes are TRBV3-1 (or the pseudogene TRBV3-2) and TRBJ2-7; D remains ambiguous. V lost 2 bases, J lost 6 bases, and 14 bases lay in between. This CDR3 contains 14 residues. Germline values: CDR1 LGHDT, CDR2 YNNKEL (reference sequence).

This clone was seen many times. CDR3 sequence: CASSQDYRDSSLYGYTF. CDR3 DNA: TGCGCCAGCAGCCAAGATTACAGGGACAGCTCCCTTTATGGCTACACCTTC. The chain employs TRBV4-3 and TRBJ1-2; 7 bases align to TRBD1. Germline V CDR1 and CDR2: LGHNA, YSLEER. The CDR3 contains 17 residues. The V and J ends lost 0 bases and 5 bases, in that order; junction bases with no gene match: 12.

The table lists this clone with a few counts. The chain combines TRBV5-4 with TRBJ2-3; D might be TRBD1 (6 bases). V gave up 3 bases and J gave up 2 bases, with 10 bases separating them. CDR3 size: 14 residues. The V gene's germline CDR1 is SGHNT and CDR2 YYREEE (reference sequence). The CDR3 DNA sequence: TGTGCCAGCAGCTCGGACAGCCTCACAGATACGCAGTATTTT. Protein sequence: CASSSDSLTDTQYF.

V usage is TRBV6-6 and J usage is TRBJ2-7; D possibly corresponds to TRBD2 (5 bases). The length of the CDR3 is 12 residues. The germline gives CDR1 MNHNY, CDR2 SVGAGI (reference sequence). Trimming left V 6 bases short and J 2 bases short, with 8 bases between. The CDR3 nucleotides are TGTGCCAGCAGCCCCGGGGCCTACGAGCAGTACTTC. Translation: CASSPGAYEQYF.

This clone has only a few counts. The chain joins TRBV18 to TRBJ2-1; 7 bases fit TRBD1. After removal of 1 base from V and 5 bases from J, the junction contained 8 bases not matched to a gene. Germline-derived CDR1 and CDR2 are KGHSH and LQKENI. This CDR3 has 16 residues. This chain's CDR3 is CASSPRTGPHHNEQFF. The CDR3 region has the DNA TGTGCCAGCTCACCACGGACAGGTCCTCATCACAATGAGCAGTTCTTC. Filled out from reference TRBV18 and TRBJ2-1, the complete variable domain reads NAGVMQNPRHLVRRRGQEARLRCSPMKGHSHVYWYRQLPEEGLKFMVYLQKENIIDESGMPKERFSAEFPKEGPSILRIQQVVRGDSAAYFCASSPRTGPHHNEQFFGPGTRLTVL.

This clone has only one observation. The rearrangement uses TRBV7-3 and TRBJ2-3, with 9 bases fitting TRBD2. V gave up 5 bases and J gave up 4 bases; unmatched junction bases: 7. Germline assignment: CDR1 SGHTA and CDR2 FQGTGA. CDR3 length: 15 residues. CDR3 bases: TGTGCCAGCAGCCCGCGGGGGGGCCCCCCAGATACGCAGTATTTT. Protein sequence: CASSPRGGPPDTQYF.

V and J are TRBV19 and TRBJ1-1; D not certain. The ends were cut back, 3 bases at V and 0 bases at J, with 11 bases in the middle. Germline CDR1 reads LNHDA; CDR2 reads SQIVND (reference sequence). The CDR3 is made up of 15 amino acids. The CDR3 DNA reads as TGTGCCAGTAGTATGGTGGGCGCCGTGAACACTGAAGCTTTCTTT. Protein: CASSMVGAVNTEAFF.

This sequence joins TRBV23-1 and TRBJ2-7; the match to TRBD1 covers 7 bases. TRBV23-1 carries the ORF label, with uncertain function. This CDR3 has 16 residues. The V and J ends lost 4 bases and 2 bases, in that order; junction bases with no gene match: 11. CDR3 sequence (DNA): TGCGCCAGCAGTCCGCCTGGGGGACAGACAGCCTACGAGCAGTACTTC. Translation: CASSPPGGQTAYEQYF.

The chain combines TRBV11-2 with TRBJ2-3, with D perhaps TRBD1 (6 bases). Germline-derived CDR1 and CDR2 are SGHAT and FQNNGV. Trimming left V 8 bases short and J 5 bases short, with 14 bases between. The CDR3 contains 13 residues. The CDR3 protein is CASQLGQQDTQYF. The CDR3 DNA reads TGTGCCAGCCAGCTGGGACAACAAGATACGCAGTATTTT.

The V gene is TRBV27, the J gene TRBJ2-3, with 8 bases aligning to TRBD2. The germline gives CDR1 MNHEY, CDR2 SMNVEV (reference sequence). The J segment lost 1 base and the V segment lost 8 bases, leaving 5 bases of the junction unmatched. CDR3 size: 14 residues. The CDR3 sequence is CASARAGGTDTQYF. CDR3 nucleotides: TGTGCCAGCGCCCGAGCGGGGGGCACAGATACGCAGTATTTT.

The rearrangement links TRBV9 to TRBJ1-2; 8 bases are a match to TRBD1. V lost 3 bases and J lost 4; bases outside the gene matches: 5. Per the germline V gene, CDR1 is SGDLS and CDR2 is YYNGEE. The CDR3 covers 14 residues. CDR3 region: CASSALQGVYGYTF. The CDR3 DNA is TGTGCCAGCAGCGCGTTACAGGGGGTCTATGGCTACACCTTC.

This sequence joins TRBV5-1 and TRBJ2-7, with TRBD1 identical over 7 bases. CDR1 and CDR2 from the germline V gene are SGHRS and YFSETQ. The V gene end was trimmed by 0 bases and the J gene end by 7 bases; junction bases not matched to a gene: 7. CDR3 length equals 14 residues. The CDR3 sequence: CASSLDPTGVEQYF. The CDR3 DNA reads as TGCGCCAGCAGCTTGGACCCCACAGGGGTAGAGCAGTACTTC.

This sequence joins TRBV10-1 and TRBJ2-3, with 12 bases that match TRBD2. Germline CDR1 WNHNN, CDR2 SYGVQD (reference sequence). V trimming: 0 bases; J trimming: 6 bases; junction bases outside the gene matches: 1. The CDR3 loop spans 15 amino acids. The CDR3 sequence is CASSESTSGGDTQYF. Written as DNA, the CDR3 is TGCGCCAGCAGTGAGTCTACTAGCGGGGGGGATACGCAGTATTTT.

The V gene is TRBV4-2, the J gene TRBJ1-3; D perhaps matches TRBD1 (5 bases). Looked up from germline, CDR1 is LGHNA and CDR2 is YNFKEQ. The CDR3 runs to 17 residues. V lost 2 bases to trimming and J lost 0 bases, with 14 bases between them. In nucleotides, the CDR3 is TGTGCCAGCAGCCAATCTGGGGGGATACTCTCTGGAAACACCATATATTTT. It specifies CASSQSGGILSGNTIYF.

This sequence joins TRBV4-1 and TRBJ2-1, with 7 bases fitting TRBD1. V dropped 3 bases and J dropped 7; count of bases not matched to a gene: 12. Germline-derived CDR1 and CDR2 are MGHRA and YSYEKL. The CDR3 has 16 residues. CDR3 region: CASSQATGVLLNEQFF. The CDR3 bases are TGCGCCAGCAGCCAGGCCACAGGGGTACTTCTTAATGAGCAGTTCTTC.

The chain couples TRBV10-1 to TRBJ1-1; weak D call: TRBD1 (6 bases). The germline gives CDR1 WNHNN, CDR2 SYGVQD (reference sequence). Trimming pared 2 bases from V and 2 bases from J, leaving 15 bases between. The CDR3 totals 16 residues. The chain's CDR3 is CASSETMTGDNTEAFF. The CDR3 nucleotides are TGCGCCAGCAGTGAGACCATGACAGGCGACAACACTGAAGCTTTCTTT.

The rearrangement uses TRBV18 and TRBJ1-1, with 11 bases aligning to TRBD1. Germline assignment: CDR1 KGHSH and CDR2 LQKENI. V was clipped by 5 bases and J by 8 bases; unmatched bases: 10. The CDR3 sequence is 15 residues long. In DNA form, the CDR3 reads TGTGCCAGCTCATCTTCTATGGACAGGGGGCGCGAAGCTTTCTTT. Its protein is CASSSSMDRGREAFF.

The V gene is TRBV5-1, the J gene TRBJ1-1; 8 nucleotides line up with TRBD1. Germline trimming cut 4 bases from V and 4 bases from J; bases unmatched to any gene: 9. There are 15 residues in the CDR3. CDR1 and CDR2 from the germline V gene are SGHRS and YFSETQ. CDR3 nucleotides: TGCGCCAGCAGCCCCTTAGACAGGGGAGTCACTGAAGCTTTCTTT. This encodes CASSPLDRGVTEAFF.

J is TRBJ1-5 and V is TRBV19; no definite D call. The germline V and J ends were trimmed by 9 bases and 0 bases, with 12 bases remaining between them. CDR1 and CDR2 (germline): LNHDA, SQIVND (reference sequence). This CDR3 is built from 14 residues. The CDR3 bases are TGTGCCAGAACACACGAATATAGCAATCAGCCCCAGCATTTT. Protein: CARTHEYSNQPQHF.

The genes are TRBV18 and TRBJ2-7; 14 bases fit TRBD2. This CDR3 has 18 residues. The V gene end was trimmed by 1 base and the J gene end by 2 bases; junction bases not matched to a gene: 7. Germline CDR1 and CDR2: KGHSH and LQKENI. The CDR3 bases are TGTGCCAGCTCACCACTTAGTGGGACTAGCGGGGGAGCCTACGAGCAGTACTTC. It encodes CASSPLSGTSGGAYEQYF.